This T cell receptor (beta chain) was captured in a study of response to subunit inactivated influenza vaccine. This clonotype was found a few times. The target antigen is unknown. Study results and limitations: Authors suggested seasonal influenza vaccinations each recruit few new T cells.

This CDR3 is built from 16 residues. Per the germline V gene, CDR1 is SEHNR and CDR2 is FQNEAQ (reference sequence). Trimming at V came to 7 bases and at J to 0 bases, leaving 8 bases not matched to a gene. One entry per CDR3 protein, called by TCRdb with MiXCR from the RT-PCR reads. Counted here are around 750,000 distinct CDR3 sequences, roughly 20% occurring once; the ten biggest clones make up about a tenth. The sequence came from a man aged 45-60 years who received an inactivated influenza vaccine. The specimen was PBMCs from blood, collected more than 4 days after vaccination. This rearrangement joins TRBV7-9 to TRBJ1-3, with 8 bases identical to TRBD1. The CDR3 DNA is TGTGCCAGCACCTCGGACAGGGTGCCCTCTGGAAACACCATATATTTT. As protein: CASTSDRVPSGNTIYF.